The 17 T cell receptor beta chains below all came from one sample that was sequenced in a study of T cells in Graves' hyperthyroidism and ophthalmopathy. RNA transcripts yielded amplified TCR beta CDR3 regions. A first-round RT-PCR of the TCR CDR3 used the HTBI primer set. A single record per CDR3 protein comes from TCRdb applying MiXCR to the multiplex PCR reads. This sample has over 500,000 distinct CDR3 sequences; roughly 17% occur once, and the top ten carry approximately 18%. Sequencing was carried out using blood. These receptors came from a woman aged 18-29 years with Graves' ophthalmopathy.

The genes are TRBV20-1 and TRBJ2-1; 12 bases are a match to TRBD2. From germline, CDR1 is DFQATT and CDR2 SNEGSKA (reference sequence). The CDR3 spans 14 residues. V trimming: 5 bases; J trimming: 8 bases; junction bases outside the gene matches: 7. CDR3 sequence reads: CSARTSGKIYEQFF. DNA of the CDR3: TGCAGTGCTCGGACTAGCGGGAAGATTTATGAGCAGTTCTTC.

This clonotype was seen repeatedly, ten times or more. This chain's CDR3 is CASSLDPRGIDTGELFF. DNA of the CDR3: TGTGCCAGCAGCTTAGATCCGCGGGGAATCGACACCGGGGAGCTGTTTTTT. J is TRBJ2-2 and V is TRBV7-2, with a weak D call TRBD2 (6 bases). Germline CDR1 is SGHTA and CDR2 is FQGNSA. The length of the CDR3 is 17 residues. Trimming left V 1 base short and J 3 bases short, with 15 bases between.

This clonotype occurred many times. The chain uses TRBV2 and TRBJ1-5, with a weak D call TRBD1 (5 bases). Germline-derived CDR1 and CDR2 are SNHLY and FYNNEI. The CDR3 contains 17 residues. Trimming took off 6 bases at V and 0 bases at J, with 18 bases between the two ends. CDR3 residues: CASSQAGRRISNQPQHF. CDR3 nucleotide sequence: TGTGCCAGCAGCCAAGCGGGACGGAGGATTAGCAATCAGCCCCAGCATTTT.

V and J are TRBV7-2 and TRBJ2-7; the D gene is possibly TRBD1 (6 bases). The CDR3 spans 12 residues. Germline-derived CDR1 and CDR2 are SGHTA and FQGNSA. Trimming took off 8 bases at V and 6 bases at J, with 14 bases between the two ends. The chain's CDR3 is CASGGTGREQYF. CDR3 sequence (DNA): TGTGCCAGCGGGGGAACAGGGCGCGAGCAGTACTTC.

The chain joins TRBV2 to TRBJ2-1; 9 positions match TRBD2. J lost 5 bases, V lost 5 bases, and 4 bases had no gene match. The CDR3 extends over 14 amino acids. CDR1 SNHLY and CDR2 FYNNEI come from the germline V gene. The CDR3 DNA is TGTGCCAGCAGTAGACTAGCGGAAAACAATGAGCAGTTCTTC. Amino acids: CASSRLAENNEQFF.

This clonotype appeared a single time. A junction boundary mismatches the germline segment, possibly from a read error. This chain connects TRBV3-1 to TRBJ2-7; TRBD2 is a possible D gene (5 bases). This CDR3 is 13 amino acids long. CDR1 and CDR2 (germline): LGHDT, YNNKEL (reference sequence). The chain's CDR3 is CASSHGLNYEQYF. The CDR3 nucleotides are TGTGCCAGTAGCCATGGACTGAACTACGAGCAGTACTTC.

This clonotype occurred many times. The rearrangement joins TRBV7-8 to TRBJ2-7; possibly TRBD1 for D (7 bases). Per the germline V gene, CDR1 is SGHVS and CDR2 is FQNEAQ. The V end was cut by 5 bases, the J end by 3 bases, with 14 bases between. This CDR3 contains 14 residues. CDR3 coding DNA: TGTGCCAGCAGCGGCGGGGACAGCCTCTACGAGCAGTACTTC. This gives the protein CASSGGDSLYEQYF.

The chain joins TRBV29-1 to TRBJ1-2; D is unclear. CDR1 and CDR2 (germline): SQVTM, ANQGSEA. Trimming took off 6 bases at V and 4 bases at J, with 9 bases between the two ends. This CDR3 region has 11 residues. CDR3 sequence: CSVNRGYGYTF. As DNA, the CDR3 is TGCAGCGTCAACCGGGGCTATGGCTACACCTTC. Filled out from reference TRBV29-1 and TRBJ1-2, the complete variable domain reads SAVISQKPSRDICQRGTSLTIQCQVDSQVTMMFWYRQQPGQSLTLIATANQGSEATYESGFVIDKFPISRPNLTFSTLTVSNMSPEDSSIYLCSVNRGYGYTFGSGTRLTVV.

This clonotype was seen only a few times. The gene calls are TRBV7-9 and TRBJ2-5; no reliable D call. V was cut by 1 base and J by 13 bases, with 13 bases left in between. The CDR3 runs 12 residues. CDR1 SEHNR and CDR2 FQNEAQ come from the germline V gene (reference sequence). The CDR3 nucleotides read TGTGCCAGCAGCTTAGACGTTTTTGTTTCGTACTTC. It specifies CASSLDVFVSYF.

This chain joins TRBV2 and TRBJ1-2; a weak D match, TRBD1 (5 bases). The ends were cut back, 11 bases at V and 9 bases at J, with 19 bases in the middle. Germline V CDR1 and CDR2: SNHLY, FYNNEI. This CDR3 is built from 12 residues. CDR3 nucleotides: TGTGCCGGAATTACCGGGACGAGGAGCTACACCTTC. Protein product: CAGITGTRSYTF.

This clonotype appeared a few times. V and J are TRBV27 and TRBJ1-5; perhaps TRBD1 as D (5 bases). The V and J ends lost 0 bases and 9 bases respectively, with 12 bases between them. Germline CDR1 is MNHEY and CDR2 is SMNVEV (reference sequence). The CDR3 covers 14 residues. CDR3 sequence reads: CASSLSGVGRPQHF. The CDR3 DNA follows: TGTGCCAGCAGTTTATCAGGGGTCGGGCGGCCCCAGCATTTT.

The chain couples TRBV27 to TRBJ2-4; 8 positions match TRBD1. The V gene's germline CDR1 is MNHEY and CDR2 SMNVEV (reference sequence). The length of the CDR3 is 16 residues. The trim removed 5 bases at V and 2 bases at J, leaving 8 bases unmatched. CDR3 sequence reads: CASSPQGAGTKNIQYF. Written as DNA, the CDR3 is TGTGCCAGCAGTCCCCAGGGGGCAGGTACCAAAAACATTCAGTACTTC.

This clonotype was counted a few times. The V gene is TRBV30, the J gene TRBJ1-3, with TRBD1 matching over 7 bases. The junction had 6 bases not matched to a gene; V was cut back by 6 bases and J by 4 bases. This CDR3 has 13 amino acids. Germline V gives CDR1 GTSNPN, CDR2 SVGIG (reference sequence). The CDR3 nucleotides are TGTGCCTGTACAGGGGACGAAGGAAACACCATATATTTT. This codes for CACTGDEGNTIYF.

This clonotype was seen only a few times. The rearrangement joins TRBV20-1 to TRBJ2-2; the match to TRBD1 covers 9 bases. J was trimmed by 8 bases and V by 0 bases; bases with no gene match: 10. The CDR3 contains 16 residues. Per germline, CDR1 DFQATT and CDR2 SNEGSKA (reference sequence). CDR3 protein: CSARDEFGTGKGELFF. CDR3 nucleotide sequence: TGCAGTGCTAGAGATGAATTCGGGACAGGGAAAGGGGAGCTGTTTTTT.

The sample holds many counts of this clonotype. This sequence joins TRBV9 and TRBJ1-1, with D hard to call. The CDR3 length is 17 residues. Germline CDR1 SGDLS, CDR2 YYNGEE. Trimming left V 0 bases short and J 6 bases short, with 21 bases between. Here the CDR3 reads CASSVVSLGEIGAEAFF. The CDR3 bases are TGTGCCAGCAGCGTAGTAAGCCTCGGGGAAATCGGCGCTGAAGCTTTCTTT.

This clonotype was seen a handful of times. The chain joins TRBV19 to TRBJ1-1, with no clear D. Trimming removed 2 bases from V and 1 base from J, with 20 bases in between. This CDR3 region has 18 residues. CDR1 is LNHDA, CDR2 SQIVND, per germline (reference sequence). The DNA for the CDR3 is TGTGCCAGTAGTATATATCCCCGTAGGGTGGGTGCGAACACTGAAGCTTTCTTT. It yields the protein CASSIYPRRVGANTEAFF.

There are many counts of this clonotype. The chain recombines TRBV28 with TRBJ2-7; TRBD2 matches 8 bases. With 6 bases clipped from V and 4 bases from J, the junction kept 8 bases outside the gene matches. CDR3 length equals 14 residues. CDR1 and CDR2 from the germline V gene are MDHEN and SYDVKM. DNA of the CDR3: TGTGCCAGCAGGGCCTCCGGACTAGCTTACGAGCAGTACTTC. Amino acid sequence: CASRASGLAYEQYF.